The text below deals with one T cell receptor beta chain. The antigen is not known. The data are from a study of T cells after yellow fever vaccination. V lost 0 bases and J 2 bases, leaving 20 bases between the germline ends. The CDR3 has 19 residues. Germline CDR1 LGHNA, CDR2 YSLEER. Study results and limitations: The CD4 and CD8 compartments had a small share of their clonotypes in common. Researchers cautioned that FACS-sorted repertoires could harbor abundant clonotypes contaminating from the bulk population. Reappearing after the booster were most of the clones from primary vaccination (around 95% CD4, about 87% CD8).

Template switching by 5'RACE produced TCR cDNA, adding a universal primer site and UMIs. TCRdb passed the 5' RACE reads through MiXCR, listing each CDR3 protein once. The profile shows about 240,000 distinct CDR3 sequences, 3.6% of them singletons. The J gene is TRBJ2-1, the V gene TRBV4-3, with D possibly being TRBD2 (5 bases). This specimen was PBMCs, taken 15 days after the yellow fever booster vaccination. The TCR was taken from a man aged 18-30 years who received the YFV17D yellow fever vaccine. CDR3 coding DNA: TGCGCCAGCAGCCAAGAAGGTCCGGGGTTTATTCCGACCTACAATGAGCAGTTCTTC. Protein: CASSQEGPGFIPTYNEQFF.